These 13 T cell receptor beta chains share one sample of origin, sequenced in a study of a mutant IDH1 vaccine in newly diagnosed glioma. The method was immunoSEQ multiplex PCR; TCRdb's version includes in-frame clones alone and lacks a portion of them. The data hold 35,000 to 45,000 clones, with 80% to 95% observed a single time. Antigen specificity for these receptors is unknown. The time point: week 5, during vaccination. Doses comprised 300 ug of mutant IDH1 20-mer peptide each, plus topical imiquimod. The material sequenced was PBMCs, taken from a glioma patient whose treatment included an IDH1 peptide vaccine. These receptors were obtained from a man between 50 and 59 years old with glioma.

This sequence joins TRBV7-6 and TRBJ2-7; D unclear. The CDR3 loop spans 14 amino acids. The V gene lost 3 bases and the J gene lost 2 bases, with 11 bases spanning the gap. Germline assignment: CDR1 SGHVS and CDR2 FNYEAQ. The CDR3 spells CASSFGSDTYEQYF. CDR3 nucleotides: TGTGCCAGCAGCTTCGGCAGTGACACCTACGAGCAGTACTTC.

CDR3 DNA: TGTGCCAGCAGCTTTTTAGCGGGGGCGTCCAATGAGCAGTTCTTC. Its protein is CASSFLAGASNEQFF. The chain links TRBV7-2 to TRBJ2-1; 9 nucleotides align to TRBD2. The germline CDR1 and CDR2 sequences are SGHTA and FQGNSA. The CDR3 loop spans 15 amino acids. V was clipped by 3 bases and J by 6 bases; unmatched bases: 6.

The chain carries TRBV27 and TRBJ1-1, with D unresolved. The germline CDR1 and CDR2 sequences are MNHEY and SMNVEV (reference sequence). Trimming removed 0 bases at V and 1 base at J, with 9 bases between. CDR3 length: 15 amino acids. In DNA form, the CDR3 reads TGTGCCAGCAGTTTATCGCCCGGGCCGAACACTGAAGCTTTCTTT. This codes for CASSLSPGPNTEAFF.

This clone was seen just once. The chain has TRBV11-2 and TRBJ1-5; a possible D gene is TRBD1 (5 bases). CDR3 length: 13 residues. Trimming shortened V by 1 base and J by 7 bases, and 8 bases separated the two germline ends. Germline V gene sequence: CDR1 SGHAT, CDR2 FQNNGV. CDR3 in DNA: TGTGCCAGCAGCTTAGGGGGGGTGCAGCCCCAGCATTTT. As protein: CASSLGGVQPQHF.

Concerning this clone: At one end, the junction sequence differs from germline, possibly due to a read error. The chain couples TRBV7-7 to TRBJ2-7; 11 nucleotides align to TRBD2. From germline, CDR1 is SSHAT and CDR2 FNYEAQ (reference sequence). The CDR3 has 15 amino acids. CDR3 DNA: TGTGCTAGCAGCTTAGGGACTAGCGGCCCCTACGAGCAGTACTTC. Amino acids: CASSLGTSGPYEQYF.

The chain joins TRBV4-1 to TRBJ2-7; D is perhaps TRBD1 (8 bases). With 4 bases removed from V and 5 bases from J, the gap between germline ends came to 18 bases. CDR1 and CDR2 from the germline V gene are MGHRA and YSYEKL. This CDR3 has 15 amino acids. The CDR3 here is CASSRQGQGGDEQYF. The CDR3 bases are TGCGCCAGCAGCCGCCAAGGACAGGGAGGGGACGAGCAGTACTTC.

This chain joins TRBV5-6 and TRBJ2-1; 10 bases fit TRBD1. In germline, CDR1 is SGHDT, CDR2 YYEEEE. The CDR3 has 15 residues. V lost 0 bases to trimming and J lost 6 bases; unmatched junction nucleotides: 3. CDR3: CASSLAGQGVNEQFF. The DNA for the CDR3 is TGTGCCAGCAGCTTGGCCGGACAGGGGGTCAATGAGCAGTTCTTC.

This chain connects TRBV30 to TRBJ2-5; D is possibly TRBD2 (7 bases). The CDR3 consists of 14 residues. Germline CDR1 and CDR2: GTSNPN and SVGIG (reference sequence). V was pared by 3 bases and J by 4 bases, with 15 bases between. DNA of the CDR3: TGTGCCTGGAGCAAAGGGGGAGGGCGAGAGACCCAGTACTTC. Residues: CAWSKGGGRETQYF.

V and J are TRBV5-1 and TRBJ1-6; TRBD1 aligns across 7 bases. CDR3 length equals 15 residues. V lost 5 bases, J lost 10 bases, and 12 bases stayed unmatched. Germline CDR1 is SGHRS and CDR2 is YFSETQ. Here the CDR3 reads CASRRGTAFSSPLHF. DNA for the CDR3: TGCGCCAGCAGGAGGGGGACAGCGTTTTCGTCACCCCTCCACTTT.

The table lists this clone with a few counts. The rearrangement links TRBV6-5 to TRBJ1-1, with TRBD1 as a possible D gene (5 bases). The CDR3 totals 13 residues. Germline V gene sequence: CDR1 MNHEY, CDR2 SVGAGI. V was cut by 2 bases and J by 5 bases, with 9 bases left in between. CDR3 coding DNA: TGTGCCAGCAGTTACGAGGGGTGGACTGAAGCTTTCTTT. Translated, it gives CASSYEGWTEAFF.

The genes are TRBV6-4 and TRBJ1-6, with 7 bases fitting TRBD1. This CDR3 spans 15 amino acids. Germline V gives CDR1 MRHNA, CDR2 SNTAGT. V lost 2 bases to trimming and J lost 8 bases; unmatched junction nucleotides: 6. In DNA, the CDR3 is TGTGCCAGCAGTGACACCCGACAGGGCCATTCACCCCTCCACTTT. Its protein product is CASSDTRQGHSPLHF.

V usage is TRBV6-4 and J usage is TRBJ2-1; 9 bases agree with TRBD2. Germline values: CDR1 MRHNA, CDR2 SNTAGT. V lost 3 bases and J lost 8; bases outside the gene matches: 8. The CDR3 spans 15 residues. CDR3 DNA sequence: TGTGCCAGCAGTGAGGCGGGGGGGCCGGGGGATGAGCAGTTCTTC. Residues: CASSEAGGPGDEQFF.

This clone was counted once. Here the CDR3 reads CASSPDTSRGSYEQYF. The CDR3 DNA reads as TGTGCCAGCAGCCCAGACACCTCGCGGGGTAGCTACGAGCAGTACTTC. The chain employs TRBV7-2 and TRBJ2-7; perhaps TRBD2 as D (6 bases). Germline-derived CDR1 and CDR2 are SGHTA and FQGNSA. The CDR3 runs to 16 residues. V lost 5 bases and J lost 3, with 20 bases in between.